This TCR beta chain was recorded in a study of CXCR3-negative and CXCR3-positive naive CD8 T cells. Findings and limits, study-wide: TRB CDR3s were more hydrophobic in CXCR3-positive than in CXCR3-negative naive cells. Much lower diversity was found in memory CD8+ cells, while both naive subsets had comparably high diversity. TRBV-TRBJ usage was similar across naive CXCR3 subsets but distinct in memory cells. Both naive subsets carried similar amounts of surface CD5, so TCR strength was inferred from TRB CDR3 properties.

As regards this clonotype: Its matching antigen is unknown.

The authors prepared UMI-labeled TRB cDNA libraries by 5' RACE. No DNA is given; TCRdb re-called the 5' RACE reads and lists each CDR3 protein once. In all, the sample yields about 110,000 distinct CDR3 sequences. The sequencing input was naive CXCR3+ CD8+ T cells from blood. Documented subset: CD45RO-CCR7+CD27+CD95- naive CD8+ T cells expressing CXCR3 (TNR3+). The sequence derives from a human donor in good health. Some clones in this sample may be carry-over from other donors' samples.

The CDR3 loop is CASSEGEGTEAFF. The rearrangement uses TRBV9 and TRBJ1-1; TCRdb outputs TRBD1, but without DNA this stays unchecked. Germline values: CDR1 SGDLS, CDR2 YYNGEE. The CDR3 consists of 13 residues.